These T cell receptor beta chains were read from a single sample in a study of T cells after yellow fever vaccination. TCRdb re-called the 5' RACE reads through MiXCR, storing one row per CDR3 protein. In the table there are hundreds of thousands of distinct CDR3 sequences, 3.6% of which are singletons. This specimen consisted of PBMCs, obtained on the day of the yellow fever booster vaccination. Every receptor here comes from a young man who received the YFV17D yellow fever vaccine. Both conserved end residues are part of each CDR3. A D gene is named only where the DNA matches it firmly. Size is stated for part of the rows, as once, few or many counts, or as a class when the clone is expanded.

v_call: TRBV4-3
clone_size: many
d_call: .
j_call: TRBJ1-5
cdr3_nt: TGCGCCAGCAGCCAAGAGTATGGAGAACCTTATAGCAATCAGCCCCAGCATTTT
cdr3_aa: CASSQEYGEPYSNQPQHF

v_call: TRBV12-3/TRBV12-4
clone_size: few
d_call: .
j_call: TRBJ2-1
cdr3_nt: TGTGCCAGCAGTACACAGCGATCCAATGAGCAGTTCTTC
cdr3_aa: CASSTQRSNEQFF

v_call: TRBV9
clone_size: few
d_call: .
j_call: TRBJ2-2
cdr3_nt: TGTGCCAGCAGCCCCCACCTTTCCGGGGAGCTGTTTTTT
cdr3_aa: CASSPHLSGELFF

v_call: TRBV29-1
clone_size: .
d_call: TRBD2
j_call: TRBJ2-3
cdr3_nt: TGCAGCGTTGAGATGGCGGGGGGGGGAGATACGCAGTATTTT
cdr3_aa: CSVEMAGGGDTQYF

v_call: TRBV19
clone_size: .
d_call: TRBD1
j_call: TRBJ1-1
cdr3_nt: TGTGCCAGTAGTACGCCCGACAGGGTCACTGAAGCTTTCTTT
cdr3_aa: CASSTPDRVTEAFF

v_call: TRBV28
clone_size: many
d_call: .
j_call: TRBJ1-2
cdr3_nt: TGTGCCAGCAGTTTATCCGGGAGGAATGGCTACACCTTC
cdr3_aa: CASSLSGRNGYTF

v_call: TRBV20-1
clone_size: .
d_call: .
j_call: TRBJ2-3
cdr3_nt: TGCAGTGCTAGTCGGTGGACAGATACGCAGTATTTT
cdr3_aa: CSASRWTDTQYF

v_call: TRBV7-2
clone_size: few
d_call: .
j_call: TRBJ2-5
cdr3_nt: TGTGCCAGCAGCTTAGCGCGGAGTGGGTGGGGGGAGACCCAGTACTTC
cdr3_aa: CASSLARSGWGETQYF

v_call: TRBV30
clone_size: many
d_call: TRBD1
j_call: TRBJ1-2
cdr3_nt: TGTGCCTGGGGCACTATGACAGGGCGTCTCTATGGCTACACCTTC
cdr3_aa: CAWGTMTGRLYGYTF

v_call: TRBV12-3/TRBV12-4
clone_size: few
d_call: TRBD1
j_call: TRBJ1-1
cdr3_nt: TGTGCCAGCAGTTCGAGGGACAGGGGGCGCGTGGTAGCTTTCTTT
cdr3_aa: CASSSRDRGRVVAFF

v_call: TRBV7-2
clone_size: many
d_call: TRBD1
j_call: TRBJ2-5
cdr3_nt: TGTGCCAGCAGCTTCGACAGGGCCCAAGAGACCCAGTACTTC
cdr3_aa: CASSFDRAQETQYF

v_call: TRBV20-1
clone_size: many
d_call: TRBD2
j_call: TRBJ2-5
cdr3_nt: TGCAGTGCAGTAGCGGGGGGGCCACAAGAGACCCAGTACTTC
cdr3_aa: CSAVAGGPQETQYF

v_call: TRBV5-4
clone_size: many
d_call: TRBD2
j_call: TRBJ2-2
cdr3_nt: TGTGCCAGCAGCTTCCAGCGGGGGGCGAACACCGGGGAGCTGTTTTTT
cdr3_aa: CASSFQRGANTGELFF

v_call: TRBV12-3/TRBV12-4
clone_size: many
d_call: TRBD1
j_call: TRBJ2-3
cdr3_nt: TGTGCCAGCAGTCCTGGACAGGCGAGTACTGGCACAGATACGCAGTATTTT
cdr3_aa: CASSPGQASTGTDTQYF

v_call: TRBV5-1
clone_size: many
d_call: TRBD1
j_call: TRBJ1-2
cdr3_nt: TGCGCCAGCAGCCCCGGGACAGGTGACTATGGCTACACCTTC
cdr3_aa: CASSPGTGDYGYTF

v_call: TRBV5-4
clone_size: .
d_call: TRBD1
j_call: TRBJ1-2
cdr3_nt: TGTGCCACCCTGGAGACAGGGGTTTCGAACTATGGCTACACCTTC
cdr3_aa: CATLETGVSNYGYTF

v_call: TRBV4-3
clone_size: .
d_call: .
j_call: TRBJ1-2
cdr3_nt: TGCGCCAGCAGCCAAGATTCATCAGGGGCCACTGGCTATGGCTACACCTTC
cdr3_aa: CASSQDSSGATGYGYTF

v_call: TRBV25-1
clone_size: .
d_call: .
j_call: TRBJ2-1
cdr3_nt: TGTGCCAGCAGTACCCCGAGCTCCTACAATGAGCAGTTCTTC
cdr3_aa: CASSTPSSYNEQFF

v_call: TRBV5-5
clone_size: many
d_call: .
j_call: TRBJ1-6
cdr3_nt: TGTGCCAGCAGCTTGATGACCTCCTATAATTCACCCCTCCACTTT
cdr3_aa: CASSLMTSYNSPLHF

v_call: TRBV29-1
clone_size: few
d_call: TRBD1
j_call: TRBJ1-2
cdr3_nt: TGCAGCGTAGGGACAGGGGAGGCTGGCTACACCTTC
cdr3_aa: CSVGTGEAGYTF

v_call: TRBV2
clone_size: many
d_call: .
j_call: TRBJ1-1
cdr3_nt: TGTGCCAGCAGCACCGACCTAGGGGCGGGGGCTTTCTTT
cdr3_aa: CASSTDLGAGAFF

v_call: TRBV4-2
clone_size: many
d_call: .
j_call: TRBJ2-7
cdr3_nt: TGTGCCAGCAGCCAAGAAGGCGGACAGTTCTCCTACGAGCAGTACTTC
cdr3_aa: CASSQEGGQFSYEQYF

v_call: TRBV24-1
clone_size: many
d_call: TRBD1
j_call: TRBJ2-2
cdr3_nt: TGTGCCACCAGTGATCCAGGGGGCGCCGCCGGGGAGCTGTTTTTT
cdr3_aa: CATSDPGGAAGELFF

v_call: TRBV7-9
clone_size: .
d_call: .
j_call: TRBJ1-4
cdr3_nt: TGTGCCAGCAACAGAGGAACAGGGAATGAAAAACTGTTTTTT
cdr3_aa: CASNRGTGNEKLFF

v_call: TRBV15
clone_size: few
d_call: TRBD2
j_call: TRBJ2-1
cdr3_nt: TGTGCCACCAGCCCCCGGGCCCCTCTAGCGGGGGGGATTAATGAGCAGTTCTTC
cdr3_aa: CATSPRAPLAGGINEQFF

v_call: TRBV11-2
clone_size: .
d_call: .
j_call: TRBJ2-6
cdr3_nt: TGTGCCAGCAGCTTGGACAGTTTGGGCTCTGGGGCCATCGTCCTGACTTTC
cdr3_aa: CASSLDSLGSGAIVLTF

v_call: TRBV15
clone_size: few
d_call: TRBD1
j_call: TRBJ2-2
cdr3_nt: TGTGCCACCAGCAGCAGGGACAGGGGGCAGGGGGAGCTGTTTTTT
cdr3_aa: CATSSRDRGQGELFF

v_call: TRBV7-9
clone_size: many
d_call: TRBD2
j_call: TRBJ2-1
cdr3_nt: TGTGCCAGCAGCTTAGCATCCGGGACTACAGTCTACAATGAGCAGTTCTTC
cdr3_aa: CASSLASGTTVYNEQFF

v_call: TRBV28
clone_size: many
d_call: TRBD1
j_call: TRBJ2-3
cdr3_nt: TGTGCCACCAAGGTAAACAGGGGAAGCGGCACAGATACGCAGTATTTT
cdr3_aa: CATKVNRGSGTDTQYF

v_call: TRBV7-6
clone_size: few
d_call: TRBD2
j_call: TRBJ2-3
cdr3_nt: TGTGCCAGCAGCTTAGGCGGGGTACGGGAAGCGGGGGGGCCTAAAGATACGCAGTATTTT
cdr3_aa: CASSLGGVREAGGPKDTQYF

v_call: TRBV20-1
clone_size: many
d_call: TRBD1
j_call: TRBJ2-1
cdr3_nt: TGCAGTGCTGGGACCGGGACAGGGGCCAATGAGCAGTTCTTC
cdr3_aa: CSAGTGTGANEQFF